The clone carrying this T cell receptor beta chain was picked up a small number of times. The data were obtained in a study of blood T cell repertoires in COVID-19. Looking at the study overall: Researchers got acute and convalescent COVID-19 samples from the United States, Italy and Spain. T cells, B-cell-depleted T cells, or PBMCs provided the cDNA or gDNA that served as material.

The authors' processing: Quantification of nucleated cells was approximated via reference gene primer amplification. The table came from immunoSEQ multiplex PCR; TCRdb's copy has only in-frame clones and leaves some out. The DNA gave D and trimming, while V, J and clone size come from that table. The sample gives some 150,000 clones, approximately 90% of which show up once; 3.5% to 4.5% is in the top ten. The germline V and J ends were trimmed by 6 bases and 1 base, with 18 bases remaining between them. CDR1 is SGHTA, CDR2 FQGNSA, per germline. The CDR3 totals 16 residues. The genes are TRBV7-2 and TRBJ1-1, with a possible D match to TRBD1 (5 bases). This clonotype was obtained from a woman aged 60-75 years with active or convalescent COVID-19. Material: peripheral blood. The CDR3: CASRPRGGSSNTEAFF. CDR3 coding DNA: TGTGCCAGCAGGCCTAGGGGAGGTTCTTCGAACACTGAAGCTTTCTTT.